Following are 28 T cell receptor beta chains from one sample sequenced in a study of patients and donors after allogeneic stem cell transplantation. TCRdb recomputed calls from the RT-PCR reads with MiXCR, one row per CDR3 protein. The sample includes about 960,000 distinct CDR3 sequences, roughly 18% seen only once; the top ten take 5.5% to 6.5%. The specimen sequenced was blood, either unsorted or a sorted T cell fraction (not recorded which). These receptors originate from a human donor who was either an allogeneic HSCT recipient or a stem cell or donor lymphocyte infusion donor (not recorded which). It is not recorded whose cells these are; they may come from a transplant donor.

This clonotype occurred many times. V is TRBV12-3 or TRBV12-4 and J is TRBJ2-2, with TRBD1 matching 9 bases. The CDR3 is made up of 13 amino acids. V lost 6 bases, J lost 6 bases, and 2 bases stayed unmatched. DNA for the CDR3: TGTGCCAGCAGAAGGACAGGGGCCGGGGAGCTGTTTTTT. Protein product: CASRRTGAGELFF.

The chain couples TRBV20-1 to TRBJ2-7, with D possibly being TRBD2 (5 bases). Germline CDR1 and CDR2: DFQATT and SNEGSKA (reference sequence). CDR3 length: 14 residues. Between the trimmed V and J ends, which lost 1 base and 3 bases, there was a span of 13 bases. This CDR3 is CSARGEGTDYEQYF. CDR3 DNA: TGCAGTGCTAGAGGAGAGGGAACAGACTACGAGCAGTACTTC.

The chain recombines TRBV15 with TRBJ2-3; 10 nucleotides line up with TRBD1. Germline-derived CDR1 and CDR2 are LNHNV and YYDKDF (reference sequence). V was clipped by 5 bases and J by 4 bases; unmatched bases: 9. The CDR3 runs to 16 residues. DNA for the CDR3: TGTGCCACCAGCTCTTGGACAGGGGGAATTGCAGATACGCAGTATTTT. Translating gives CATSSWTGGIADTQYF.

The V and J genes are TRBV14 and TRBJ2-7, with 7 bases lining up with TRBD1. The V gene end was trimmed by 3 bases and the J gene end by 6 bases; junction bases not matched to a gene: 14. CDR1 and CDR2 from the germline V gene are SGHDN and FVKESK. The CDR3 extends over 16 amino acids. CDR3 in amino acids: CASSQQDRSLGSEQYF. CDR3 DNA sequence: TGTGCCAGCAGCCAGCAGGACAGGTCACTGGGAAGCGAGCAGTACTTC.

This clonotype was seen a few times. This sequence joins TRBV4-1 and TRBJ2-1, with D hard to call. Germline assignment: CDR1 MGHRA and CDR2 YSYEKL. This CDR3 comprises 15 residues. The germline V and J ends were trimmed by 0 bases and 9 bases, with 15 bases remaining between them. CDR3 region: CASSQEGNSKGEQFF. Written as DNA, the CDR3 is TGCGCCAGCAGCCAAGAAGGAAATAGCAAGGGTGAGCAGTTCTTC.

This clonotype was detected a few times. The chain has TRBV7-7 and TRBJ2-5, with D hard to call. The V gene's germline CDR1 is SSHAT and CDR2 FNYEAQ (reference sequence). Trimming took off 1 base at V and 4 bases at J, with 16 bases between the two ends. The CDR3 loop spans 16 amino acids. Here the CDR3 reads CASSLGDLLGIETQYF. CDR3 nucleotides: TGTGCCAGCAGCTTAGGCGATCTACTGGGGATAGAGACCCAGTACTTC.

The V and J genes are TRBV5-6 and TRBJ2-7, with 12 bases that match TRBD2. This CDR3 has 16 residues. V lost 1 base and J lost 2; bases outside the gene matches: 4. Germline V gene data show CDR1 as SGHDT and CDR2 as YYEEEE. CDR3 sequence reads: CASSLSASGGAYEQYF. The DNA for the CDR3 is TGTGCCAGCAGCTTGTCGGCTAGCGGGGGGGCCTACGAGCAGTACTTC.

This clonotype was recorded a few times. The J gene is TRBJ2-7, the V gene TRBV7-6; the match to TRBD1 covers 12 bases. Germline CDR1 SGHVS, CDR2 FNYEAQ. The CDR3 is made up of 16 amino acids. V lost 3 bases to trimming and J lost 4 bases; unmatched junction nucleotides: 7. The CDR3 is CASSFESGQGAYEQYF. As DNA, the CDR3 is TGTGCCAGCAGCTTCGAATCGGGACAGGGGGCTTACGAGCAGTACTTC.

The chain carries TRBV15 and TRBJ2-2, with a weak D call TRBD1 (5 bases). The length of the CDR3 is 15 residues. The V end was cut by 0 bases, the J end by 6 bases, with 11 bases between. The germline V gene has CDR1 LNHNV and CDR2 YYDKDF (reference sequence). As DNA, the CDR3 is TGTGCCACCAGCAGAGATCAAAGGGGCGCCGGGGAGCTGTTTTTT. Its translation is CATSRDQRGAGELFF.

This clonotype was seen a handful of times. The chain joins TRBV4-2 to TRBJ2-1, with D perhaps matching TRBD2 (5 bases). CDR3 length: 17 amino acids. Trimming removed 3 bases at V and 9 bases at J, with 24 bases between. CDR1 and CDR2 (germline): LGHNA, YNFKEQ. The CDR3, as DNA: TGTGCCAGCAGCCAGAAGAGTGGGAGTAACCGAATGGGTGAGCAGTTCTTC. Translated: CASSQKSGSNRMGEQFF.

V and J are TRBV6-5 and TRBJ1-1; D unclear. Trimming took off 0 bases at V and 4 bases at J, with 6 bases between the two ends. CDR1 and CDR2 (germline): MNHEY, SVGAGI. The CDR3 covers 13 residues. Written as DNA, the CDR3 is TGTGCCAGCAGTTACTCGACAATCACTGAAGCTTTCTTT. This sequence encodes CASSYSTITEAFF.

The chain employs TRBV21-1 and TRBJ1-2. TRBV21-1 is termed a pseudogene. The CDR3 is made up of 15 amino acids. Here the CDR3 reads CASSIKGTPSDGYTF. The CDR3 nucleotides are TGTGCCAGCAGCATAAAAGGGACTCCCTCTGATGGCTACACCTTC.

The chain carries TRBV20-1 and TRBJ2-1; maybe TRBD2 (5 bases). V lost 6 bases to trimming and J lost 1 base, with 19 bases between them. The germline gives CDR1 DFQATT, CDR2 SNEGSKA (reference sequence). There are 16 residues in the CDR3. The CDR3 protein is CSAPRRGSVSYNEQFF. The CDR3 DNA follows: TGCAGTGCCCCGAGGCGAGGGAGTGTATCCTACAATGAGCAGTTCTTC.

The J gene is TRBJ1-2, the V gene TRBV10-3; the D is unclear. Germline CDR1 ENHRY, CDR2 SYGVKD. Trimming left V 11 bases short and J 4 bases short, with 20 bases between. The CDR3 totals 14 residues. The CDR3 sequence: CASVTGDIGYGYTF. CDR3 DNA sequence: TGTGCCTCCGTTACTGGGGATATTGGCTATGGCTACACCTTC.

This clonotype occurred a few times. V gene TRBV20-1 combines with J gene TRBJ1-1; D ambiguous. Looked up from germline, CDR1 is DFQATT and CDR2 is SNEGSKA (reference sequence). V was shortened by 2 bases and J by 6 bases, with 16 bases between the two germline ends. This CDR3 is 14 amino acids long. The CDR3 coding sequence is TGCAGTGCTAGACAACATGGTCTCGGCGCTGAAGCTTTCTTT. It is translated as CSARQHGLGAEAFF.

This clonotype has more than one count but fewer than ten. The chain combines TRBV24-1 with TRBJ2-5; TRBD1 agrees at 9 bases. CDR1 is KGHDR, CDR2 SFDVKD, per germline. V trimming: 3 bases; J trimming: 3 bases; junction bases outside the gene matches: 7. The CDR3 contains 16 residues. The CDR3 region is CATSDPGQGLKETQYF. CDR3 in DNA: TGTGCCACCAGTGATCCCGGACAGGGGCTTAAAGAGACCCAGTACTTC.

This chain uses TRBV3-1 with TRBJ2-7, with D uncertain. The ends were cut back, 0 bases at V and 6 bases at J, with 12 bases in the middle. The CDR3 has 14 amino acids. Germline V lookup: CDR1 LGHDT, CDR2 YNNKEL (reference sequence). The CDR3 is CASSQDQASGEQYF. The CDR3 DNA is TGTGCCAGCAGCCAAGATCAAGCGAGTGGCGAGCAGTACTTC.

The chain employs TRBV4-2 and TRBJ2-7; TRBD2 matches 12 bases. V lost 0 bases to trimming and J lost 7 bases; unmatched junction nucleotides: 10. CDR3 size: 17 residues. CDR1 is LGHNA and CDR2 is YNFKEQ in the germline V gene. CDR3 sequence (DNA): TGTGCCAGCAGCCAAGAAGGCGGGACTAGCGGGTTGGGGGAGCAGTACTTC. Its protein is CASSQEGGTSGLGEQYF.

The chain uses TRBV5-6 and TRBJ2-1, with 7 nucleotides matching TRBD1. The CDR3 consists of 13 residues. CDR1 is SGHDT and CDR2 is YYEEEE in the germline V gene. Trimming cost V 4 bases and J 7 bases; bases outside gene matches: 5. CDR3 protein: CASSEQGWNEQFF. Written as DNA, the CDR3 is TGTGCCAGCAGCGAACAGGGGTGGAATGAGCAGTTCTTC.

The CDR3 region is CASSPSPRRREQYF. The CDR3 region has the DNA TGTGCCAGCAGTCCCAGCCCCCGTAGGCGTGAGCAGTACTTC. This sequence joins TRBV27 and TRBJ2-7; D is uncertain. The CDR3 runs to 14 residues. In germline, CDR1 is MNHEY, CDR2 SMNVEV (reference sequence). Trimming took 5 bases from V and 7 from J, leaving 18 bases between them.

This clonotype showed up just a few times. In DNA, the CDR3 is TGTGCCAGCAGCTTAGCCCGGCAGGGAAGCTCCTATAATTCACCCCTCCACTTT. Translation gives CASSLARQGSSYNSPLHF. This chain uses TRBV11-1 with TRBJ1-6; a weak D match, TRBD1 (5 bases). Trimming removed 0 bases from V and 0 bases from J, with 12 bases in between. Germline V gives CDR1 SGHAT, CDR2 FQDESV (reference sequence). This CDR3 comprises 18 residues. Full variable domain (missing parts from reference TRBV11-1 and TRBJ1-6): EAEVAQSPRYKITEKSQAVAFWCDPISGHATLYWYRQILGQGPELLVQFQDESVVDDSQLPKDRFSAERLKGVDSTLKIQPAELGDSAMYLCASSLARQGSSYNSPLHFGNGTRLTVT.

The gene calls are TRBV10-3 and TRBJ2-1; 10 bases align to TRBD2. J gave up 6 bases and V 3 bases, and 8 bases lay outside the gene matches. Germline V CDR1 and CDR2: ENHRY, SYGVKD. The CDR3 loop spans 16 amino acids. The chain's CDR3 is CAISETLAGVLNEQFF. As DNA, the CDR3 is TGTGCCATCAGTGAAACTCTAGCGGGAGTTCTCAATGAGCAGTTCTTC.

The rearrangement links TRBV14 to TRBJ2-2; no reliable D call. CDR1 and CDR2 from the germline V gene are SGHDN and FVKESK. V was clipped by 3 bases and J by 0 bases, with 8 bases between them. The length of the CDR3 is 15 residues. Written as DNA, the CDR3 is TGTGCCAGCAGCCACCATCGGCCGAACACCGGGGAGCTGTTTTTT. It translates to CASSHHRPNTGELFF. Full variable domain (missing parts from reference TRBV14 and TRBJ2-2): EAGVTQFPSHSVIEKGQTVTLRCDPISGHDNLYWYRRVMGKEIKFLLHFVKESKQDESGMPNNRFLAERTGGTYSTLKVQPAELEDSGVYFCASSHHRPNTGELFFGEGSRLTVL.

This clonotype was counted between two and nine times. V gene TRBV6-1 combines with J gene TRBJ2-6, with 11 positions matching TRBD2. The germline CDR1 and CDR2 sequences are MNHNS and SASEGT. This CDR3 region has 17 residues. J gave up 3 bases and V 7 bases, and 8 bases lay outside the gene matches. CDR3 amino acids: CASTELAGVSGANVLTF. The CDR3 DNA sequence: TGTGCCAGCACCGAACTAGCGGGAGTAAGTGGGGCCAACGTCCTGACTTTC.

This clonotype was picked up a small number of times. This rearrangement joins TRBV5-5 to TRBJ1-6; D is unclear. Trimming took 0 bases from V and 10 from J, leaving 14 bases between them. Germline lookup yields CDR1 SGHKS and CDR2 YYEKEE (reference sequence). CDR3 length: 15 residues. The CDR3 sequence is CASSLADRVGSPLHF. The CDR3 DNA follows: TGTGCCAGCAGCTTGGCCGATAGGGTGGGCTCACCCCTCCACTTT.

This clonotype was counted only a few times. The chain couples TRBV10-3 to TRBJ2-3, with D unclear. The germline V gene encodes CDR1 ENHRY and CDR2 SYGVKD. Between the trimmed V and J ends, which lost 4 bases and 6 bases, there was a span of 5 bases. The CDR3 has 11 residues. The CDR3 sequence: CAISGVDTQYF. The CDR3 DNA sequence: TGTGCCATCAGTGGGGTGGATACGCAGTATTTT.

The CDR3 nucleotides are TGTGCCATCGGGGCGGGACAGGGCTGGAATGAGCAGTTCTTC. It translates to CAIGAGQGWNEQFF. The J gene is TRBJ2-1, the V gene TRBV10-3; 9 bases agree with TRBD1. The V segment lost 8 bases and the J segment 7 bases; nucleotides outside the gene matches: 9. CDR1 and CDR2 from the germline V gene are ENHRY and SYGVKD. This CDR3 comprises 14 residues.

The table lists this clonotype with a few counts. The V gene is TRBV20-1, the J gene TRBJ2-3; 7 bases align to TRBD1. Germline V gives CDR1 DFQATT, CDR2 SNEGSKA (reference sequence). The CDR3 loop spans 17 amino acids. The junction had 10 bases not matched to a gene; V was cut back by 1 base and J by 0 bases. The CDR3 loop reads CSARVRQGYRSTDTQYF. The CDR3 DNA sequence: TGCAGTGCTAGAGTCCGACAGGGATATCGTAGCACAGATACGCAGTATTTT.